This T cell receptor beta chain was found in a study of blood T cell repertoires in COVID-19. The ends were cut back, 4 bases at V and 2 bases at J, with 13 bases in the middle. Per germline, CDR1 SGDLS and CDR2 YYNGEE. This CDR3 region has 15 residues. Assay: immunoSEQ multiplex PCR; the TCRdb copy retains only in-frame clones and omits some. The sample carries around 450,000 clones, around 89% recorded once. This chain uses TRBV9 with TRBJ2-1; weak D call: TRBD2 (5 bases). The source of this sequence is a woman aged 30 to 39 with acute or convalescent COVID-19. The material sequenced was peripheral blood. DNA of the CDR3: TGTGCCAGCAGCTTAACCTCCGGGGCCTACAATGAGCAGTTCTTC. Amino acid sequence: CASSLTSGAYNEQFF.